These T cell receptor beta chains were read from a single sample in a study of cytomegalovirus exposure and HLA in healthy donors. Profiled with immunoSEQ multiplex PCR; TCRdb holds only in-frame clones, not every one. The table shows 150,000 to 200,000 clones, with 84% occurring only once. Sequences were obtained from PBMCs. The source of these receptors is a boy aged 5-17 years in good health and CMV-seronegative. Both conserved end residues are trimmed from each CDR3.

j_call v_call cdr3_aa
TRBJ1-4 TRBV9 ASSPQGAVGSREKLF
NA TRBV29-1 SVEDRAGGTTYEQY
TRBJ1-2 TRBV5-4 ASSLWRPEDYGYT
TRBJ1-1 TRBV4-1 ASSGAEMNTEAF
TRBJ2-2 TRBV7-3 ASSPYRNQGSGELF
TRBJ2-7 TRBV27 ASSSPGLGLSEQY
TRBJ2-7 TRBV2 ASSELRVIGEQY
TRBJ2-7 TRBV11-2 ASSPLDYEQY
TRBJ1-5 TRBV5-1 ASSPMDRDQPQH
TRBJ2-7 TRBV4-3 VSRPGQGAYEQY
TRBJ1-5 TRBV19 ASIAETGWGSNQPQH
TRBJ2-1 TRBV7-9 ASSRPIHRGSGSYNEQF
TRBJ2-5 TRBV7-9 ASSSRTVGETQY
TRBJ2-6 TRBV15 ATSRTRRDRGRTGANVLT
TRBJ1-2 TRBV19 ASSPRQRQQPGYGYT
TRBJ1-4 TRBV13 ASRFRTGNEKLF
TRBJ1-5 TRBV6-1 ASSGPQPQH
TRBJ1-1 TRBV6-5 ASRGGTFRAF
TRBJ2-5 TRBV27 ASSLVGGETQY
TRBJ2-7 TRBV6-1 AIEKRFPRGYEQY
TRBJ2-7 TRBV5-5 ASSSSGTVFYEQY
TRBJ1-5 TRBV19 ASSRQAYQPQH
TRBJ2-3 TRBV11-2 ASSFLEFSTDTQY
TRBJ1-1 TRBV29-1 SVGGRGTFGNTEAF
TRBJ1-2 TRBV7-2 ASSLEGQGKGGYT
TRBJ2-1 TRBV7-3 ASSLAAGIHNEQF
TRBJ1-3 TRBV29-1 SVVSVSGNTIY
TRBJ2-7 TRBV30 AWSARTSGLEQY
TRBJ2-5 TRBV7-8 ASWTNHGQETQY
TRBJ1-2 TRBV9 ASSPRTGMVGYT
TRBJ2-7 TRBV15 ATSGTGYEQY
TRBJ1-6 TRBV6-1 ASSDPRAGSPLH
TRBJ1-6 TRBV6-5 ASSRGTLYNSPLH
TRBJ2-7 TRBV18 ASRVTNVYEQY
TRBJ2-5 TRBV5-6 ASSLPGTGEETQY
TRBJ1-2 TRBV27 ATLFRGSGFYGYT
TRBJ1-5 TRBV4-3 ASSQALGGDQPQH
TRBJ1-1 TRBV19 ASSIGQGRTEAF
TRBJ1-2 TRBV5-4 ASSWDFWDISANYGYT
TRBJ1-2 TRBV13 ASSLVGRGHGYT
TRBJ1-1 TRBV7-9 ASSSRTGGTEAF
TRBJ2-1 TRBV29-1 SAYPSDNEQF
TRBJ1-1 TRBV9 ASSAGGEAF
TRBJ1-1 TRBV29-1 SVGGLRLNTEAF
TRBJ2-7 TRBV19 ASSTVAGGGEQY
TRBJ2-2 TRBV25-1 ASSGAGAGTGELF
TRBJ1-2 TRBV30 AWSAGFAKVSGGYT